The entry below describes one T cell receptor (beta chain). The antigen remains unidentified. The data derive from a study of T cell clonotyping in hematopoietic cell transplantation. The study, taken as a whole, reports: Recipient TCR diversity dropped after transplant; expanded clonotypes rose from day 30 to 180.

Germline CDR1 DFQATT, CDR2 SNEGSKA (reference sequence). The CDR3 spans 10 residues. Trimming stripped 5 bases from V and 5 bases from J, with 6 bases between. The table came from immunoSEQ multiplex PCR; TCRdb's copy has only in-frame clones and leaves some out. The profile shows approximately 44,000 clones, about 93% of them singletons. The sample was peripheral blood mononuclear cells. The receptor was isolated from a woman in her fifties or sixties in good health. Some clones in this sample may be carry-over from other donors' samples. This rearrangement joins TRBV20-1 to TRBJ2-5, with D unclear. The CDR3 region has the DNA TGCAGTGCTGGGTGGGAGACCCAGTACTTC. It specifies CSAGWETQYF.